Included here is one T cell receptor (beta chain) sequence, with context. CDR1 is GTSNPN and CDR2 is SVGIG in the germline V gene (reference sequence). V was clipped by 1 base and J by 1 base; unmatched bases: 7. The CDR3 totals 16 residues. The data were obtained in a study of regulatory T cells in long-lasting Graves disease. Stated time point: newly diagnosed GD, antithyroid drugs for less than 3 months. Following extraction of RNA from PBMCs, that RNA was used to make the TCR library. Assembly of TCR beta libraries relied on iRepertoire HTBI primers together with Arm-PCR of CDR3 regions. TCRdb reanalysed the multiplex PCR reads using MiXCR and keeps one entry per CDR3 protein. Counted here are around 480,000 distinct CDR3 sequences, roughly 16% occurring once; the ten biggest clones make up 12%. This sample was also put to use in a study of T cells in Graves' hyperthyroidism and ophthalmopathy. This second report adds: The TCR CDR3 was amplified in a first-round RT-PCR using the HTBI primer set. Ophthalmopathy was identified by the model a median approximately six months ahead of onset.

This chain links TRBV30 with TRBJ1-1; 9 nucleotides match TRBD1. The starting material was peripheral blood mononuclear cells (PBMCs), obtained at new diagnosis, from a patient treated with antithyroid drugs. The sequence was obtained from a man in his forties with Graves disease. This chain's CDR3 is CAWSARTGVRNTEAFF. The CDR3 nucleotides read TGTGCCTGGAGTGCCCGGACAGGGGTTCGGAACACTGAAGCTTTCTTT. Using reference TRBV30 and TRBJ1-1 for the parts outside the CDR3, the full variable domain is SQTIHQWPATLVQPVGSPLSLECTVEGTSNPNLYWYRQAAGRGLQLLFYSVGIGQISSEVPQNLSASRPQDRQFILSSKKLLLSDSGFYLCAWSARTGVRNTEAFFGQGTRLTVV.